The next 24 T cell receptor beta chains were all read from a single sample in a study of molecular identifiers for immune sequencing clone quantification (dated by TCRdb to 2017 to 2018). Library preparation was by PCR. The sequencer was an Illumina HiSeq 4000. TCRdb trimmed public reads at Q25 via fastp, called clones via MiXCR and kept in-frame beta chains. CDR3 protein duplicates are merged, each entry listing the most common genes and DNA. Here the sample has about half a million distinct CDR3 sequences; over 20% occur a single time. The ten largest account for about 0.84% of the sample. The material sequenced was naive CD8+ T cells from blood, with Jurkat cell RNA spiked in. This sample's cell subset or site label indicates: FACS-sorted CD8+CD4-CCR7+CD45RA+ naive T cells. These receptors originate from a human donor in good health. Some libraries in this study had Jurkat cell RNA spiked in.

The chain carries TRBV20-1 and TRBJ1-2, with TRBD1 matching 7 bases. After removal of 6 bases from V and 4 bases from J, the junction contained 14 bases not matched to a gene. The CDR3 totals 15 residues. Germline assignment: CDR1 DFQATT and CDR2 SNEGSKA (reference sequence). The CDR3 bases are TGCAGTGCACCCACCCCGGGACAGACTGGCTATGGCTACACCTTC. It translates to CSAPTPGQTGYGYTF.

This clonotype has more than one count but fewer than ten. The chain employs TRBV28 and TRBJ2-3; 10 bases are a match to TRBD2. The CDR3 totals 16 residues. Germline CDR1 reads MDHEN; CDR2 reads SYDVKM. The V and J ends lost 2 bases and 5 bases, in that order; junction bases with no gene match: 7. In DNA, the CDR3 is TGTGCCAGCAGTTTACTCGGGACTAGCGCCGGAGATACGCAGTATTTT. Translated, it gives CASSLLGTSAGDTQYF.

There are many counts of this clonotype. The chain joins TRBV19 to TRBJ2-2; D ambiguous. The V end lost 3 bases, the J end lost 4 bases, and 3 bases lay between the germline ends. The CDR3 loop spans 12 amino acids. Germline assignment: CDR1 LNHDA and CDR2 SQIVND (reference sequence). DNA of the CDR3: TGTGCCAGTAGTATGGCCACCGGGGAGCTGTTTTTT. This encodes CASSMATGELFF.

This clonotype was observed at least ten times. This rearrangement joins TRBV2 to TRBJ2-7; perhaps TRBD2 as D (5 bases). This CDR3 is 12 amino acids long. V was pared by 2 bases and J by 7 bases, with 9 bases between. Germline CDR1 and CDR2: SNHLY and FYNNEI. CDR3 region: CASSERTGEQYF. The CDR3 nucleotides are TGTGCCAGCAGTGAACGGACGGGGGAGCAGTACTTC.

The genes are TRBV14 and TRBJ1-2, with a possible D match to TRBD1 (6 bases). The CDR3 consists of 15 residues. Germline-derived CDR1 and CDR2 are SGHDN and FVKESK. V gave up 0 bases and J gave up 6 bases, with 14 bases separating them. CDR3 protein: CASSQEVGGADGYTF. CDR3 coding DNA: TGTGCCAGCAGCCAAGAAGTGGGGGGGGCTGATGGCTACACCTTC.

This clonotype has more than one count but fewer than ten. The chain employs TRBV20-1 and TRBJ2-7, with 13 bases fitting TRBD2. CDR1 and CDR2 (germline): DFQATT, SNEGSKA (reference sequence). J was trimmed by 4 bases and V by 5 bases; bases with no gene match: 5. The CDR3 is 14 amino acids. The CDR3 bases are TGCAGTGCTTGGACTAGCGGGAGACAATACGAGCAGTACTTC. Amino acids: CSAWTSGRQYEQYF.

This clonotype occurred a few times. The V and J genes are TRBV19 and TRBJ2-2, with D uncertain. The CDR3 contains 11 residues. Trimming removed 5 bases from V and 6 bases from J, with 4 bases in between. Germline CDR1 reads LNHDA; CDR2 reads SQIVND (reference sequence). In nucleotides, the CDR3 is TGTGCCAGTAGTCACTCCGGGGAGCTGTTTTTT. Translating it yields CASSHSGELFF.

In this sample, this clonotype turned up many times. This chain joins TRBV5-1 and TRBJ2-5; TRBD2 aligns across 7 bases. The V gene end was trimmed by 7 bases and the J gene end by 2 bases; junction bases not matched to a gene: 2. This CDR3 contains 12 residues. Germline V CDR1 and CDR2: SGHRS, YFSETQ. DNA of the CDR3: TGCGCCAGCGCCGGGGGGCAAGAGACCCAGTACTTC. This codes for CASAGGQETQYF.

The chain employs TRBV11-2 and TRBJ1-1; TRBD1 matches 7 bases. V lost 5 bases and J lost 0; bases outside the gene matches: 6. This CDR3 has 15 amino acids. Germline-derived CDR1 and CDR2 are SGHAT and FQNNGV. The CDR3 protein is CASSAGQYMNTEAFF. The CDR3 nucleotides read TGTGCCAGCAGCGCGGGACAGTACATGAACACTGAAGCTTTCTTT.

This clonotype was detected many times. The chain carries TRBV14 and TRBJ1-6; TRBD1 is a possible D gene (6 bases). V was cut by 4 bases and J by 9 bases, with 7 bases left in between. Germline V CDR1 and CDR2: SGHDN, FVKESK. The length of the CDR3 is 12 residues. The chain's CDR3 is CASSRGGSPLHF. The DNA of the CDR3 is TGTGCCAGCAGCCGAGGGGGTTCACCCCTCCACTTT.

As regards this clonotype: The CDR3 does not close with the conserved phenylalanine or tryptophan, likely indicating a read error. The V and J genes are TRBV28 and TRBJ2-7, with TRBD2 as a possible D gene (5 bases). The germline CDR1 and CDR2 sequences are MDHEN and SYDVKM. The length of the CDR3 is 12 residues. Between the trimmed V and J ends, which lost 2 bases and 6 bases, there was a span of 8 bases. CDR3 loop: CASSLNSGEQYS. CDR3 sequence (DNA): TGTGCCAGCAGTTTAAACAGCGGCGAGCAGTACTCC.

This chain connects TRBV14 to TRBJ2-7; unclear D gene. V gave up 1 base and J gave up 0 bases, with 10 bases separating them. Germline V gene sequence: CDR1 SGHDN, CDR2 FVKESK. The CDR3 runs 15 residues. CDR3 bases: TGTGCCAGCAGCCAAGCCAGGTCGCTCTCCTACGAGCAGTACTTC. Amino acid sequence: CASSQARSLSYEQYF.

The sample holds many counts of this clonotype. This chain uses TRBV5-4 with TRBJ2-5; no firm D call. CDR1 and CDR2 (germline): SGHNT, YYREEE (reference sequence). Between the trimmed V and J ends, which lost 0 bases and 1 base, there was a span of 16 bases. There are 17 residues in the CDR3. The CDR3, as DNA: TGTGCCAGCAGCTTGGCAGGCGAACCGTCGCCCCAAGAGACCCAGTACTTC. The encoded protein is CASSLAGEPSPQETQYF.

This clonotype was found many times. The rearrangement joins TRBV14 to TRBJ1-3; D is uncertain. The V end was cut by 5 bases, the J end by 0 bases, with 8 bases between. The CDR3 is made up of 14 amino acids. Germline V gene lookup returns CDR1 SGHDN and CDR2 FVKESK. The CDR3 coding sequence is TGTGCCAGCAGCTACTACTACTCTGGAAACACCATATATTTT. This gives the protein CASSYYYSGNTIYF. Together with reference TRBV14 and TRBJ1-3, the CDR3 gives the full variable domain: EAGVTQFPSHSVIEKGQTVTLRCDPISGHDNLYWYRRVMGKEIKFLLHFVKESKQDESGMPNNRFLAERTGGTYSTLKVQPAELEDSGVYFCASSYYYSGNTIYFGEGSWLTVV.

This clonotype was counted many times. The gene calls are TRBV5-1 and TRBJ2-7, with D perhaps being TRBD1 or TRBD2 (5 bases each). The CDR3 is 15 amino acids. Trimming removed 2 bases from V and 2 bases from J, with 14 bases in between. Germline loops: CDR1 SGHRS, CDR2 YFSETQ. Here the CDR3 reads CASSFARDEPYEQYF. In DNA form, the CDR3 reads TGCGCCAGCAGCTTCGCCCGGGACGAGCCCTACGAGCAGTACTTC. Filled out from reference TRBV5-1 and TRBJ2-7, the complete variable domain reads KAGVTQTPRYLIKTRGQQVTLSCSPISGHRSVSWYQQTPGQGLQFLFEYFSETQRNKGNFPGRFSGRQFSNSRSEMNVSTLELGDSALYLCASSFARDEPYEQYFGPGTRLTVT.

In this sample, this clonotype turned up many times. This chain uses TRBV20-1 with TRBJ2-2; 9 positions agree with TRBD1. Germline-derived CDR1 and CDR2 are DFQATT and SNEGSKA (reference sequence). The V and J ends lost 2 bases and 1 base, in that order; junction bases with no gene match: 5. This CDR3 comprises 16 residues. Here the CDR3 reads CSARSRDRENTGELFF. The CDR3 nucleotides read TGCAGTGCTAGATCCCGGGACAGGGAGAACACCGGGGAGCTGTTTTTT.

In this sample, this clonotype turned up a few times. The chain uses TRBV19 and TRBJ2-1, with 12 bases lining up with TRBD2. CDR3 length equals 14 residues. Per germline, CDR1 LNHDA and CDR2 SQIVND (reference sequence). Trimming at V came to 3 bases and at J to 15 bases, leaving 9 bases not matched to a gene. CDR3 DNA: TGTGCCAGTAGTATCCCTAGCGGGAGGGGACTGGTGTTCTTC. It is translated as CASSIPSGRGLVFF. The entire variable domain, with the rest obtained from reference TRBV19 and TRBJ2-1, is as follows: DGGITQSPKYLFRKEGQNVTLSCEQNLNHDAMYWYRQDPGQGLRLIYYSQIVNDFQKGDIAEGYSVSREKKESFPLTVTSAQKNPTAFYLCASSIPSGRGLVFFGPGTRLTVL.

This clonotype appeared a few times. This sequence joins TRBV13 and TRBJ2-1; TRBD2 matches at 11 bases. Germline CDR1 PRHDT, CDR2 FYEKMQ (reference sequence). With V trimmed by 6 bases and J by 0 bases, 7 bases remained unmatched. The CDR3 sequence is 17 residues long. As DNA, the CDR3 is TGTGCCAGCAGTTCCGGGACTAGCGGAAGCTCCTACAATGAGCAGTTCTTC. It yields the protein CASSSGTSGSSYNEQFF.

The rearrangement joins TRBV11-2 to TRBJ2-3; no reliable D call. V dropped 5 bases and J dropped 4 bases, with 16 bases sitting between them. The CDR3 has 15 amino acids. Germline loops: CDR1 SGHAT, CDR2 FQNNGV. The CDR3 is CASSLDVVGADTQYF. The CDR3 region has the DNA TGTGCCAGCAGCCTGGACGTTGTGGGCGCAGATACGCAGTATTTT.

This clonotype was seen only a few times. The CDR3 here is CAWRGPGHEKLFF. In nucleotides, the CDR3 is TGTGCCTGGAGAGGGCCGGGGCATGAAAAACTGTTTTTT. The chain combines TRBV30 with TRBJ1-4; a weak D match, TRBD1 (5 bases). The length of the CDR3 is 13 residues. The V end lost 3 bases, the J end lost 6 bases, and 11 bases lay between the germline ends. Germline-derived CDR1 and CDR2 are GTSNPN and SVGIG (reference sequence).

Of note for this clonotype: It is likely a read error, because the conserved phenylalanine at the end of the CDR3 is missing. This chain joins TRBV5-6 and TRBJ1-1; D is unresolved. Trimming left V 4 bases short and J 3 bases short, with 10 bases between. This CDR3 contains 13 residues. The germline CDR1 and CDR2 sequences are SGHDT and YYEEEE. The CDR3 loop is CASSLAGYTEAFV. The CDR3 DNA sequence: TGTGCCAGCAGCCTGGCGGGATACACTGAAGCTTTCGTT.

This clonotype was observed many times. CDR3 sequence reads: CASSKELTSYNEQFF. As DNA, the CDR3 is TGTGCCAGCAGCAAAGAGTTGACGTCCTACAATGAGCAGTTCTTC. This chain connects TRBV7-2 to TRBJ2-1; D not certain. Per germline, CDR1 SGHTA and CDR2 FQGNSA. The CDR3 sequence is 15 residues long. V was clipped by 5 bases and J by 1 base, with 12 bases between them.

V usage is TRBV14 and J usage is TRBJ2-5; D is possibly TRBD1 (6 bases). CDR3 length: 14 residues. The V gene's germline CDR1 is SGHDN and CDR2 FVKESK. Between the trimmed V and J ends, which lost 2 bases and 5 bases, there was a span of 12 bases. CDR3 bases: TGTGCCAGCAGCCAAAGGGCAGGGGAGGAGACCCAGTACTTC. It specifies CASSQRAGEETQYF. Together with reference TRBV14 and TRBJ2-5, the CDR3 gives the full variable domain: EAGVTQFPSHSVIEKGQTVTLRCDPISGHDNLYWYRRVMGKEIKFLLHFVKESKQDESGMPNNRFLAERTGGTYSTLKVQPAELEDSGVYFCASSQRAGEETQYFGPGTRLLVL.

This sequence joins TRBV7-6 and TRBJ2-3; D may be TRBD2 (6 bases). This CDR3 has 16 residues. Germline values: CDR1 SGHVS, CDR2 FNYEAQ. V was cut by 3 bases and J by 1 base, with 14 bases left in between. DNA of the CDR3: TGTGCCAGCAGCTTCGTCGGGACTCCCGGCACAGATACGCAGTATTTT. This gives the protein CASSFVGTPGTDTQYF.